Listed below are T cell receptor beta chains from one sample, sequenced in a study of OX40 agonist ivuxolimab in advanced cancers. The data were produced by immunoSEQ multiplex PCR, yet TCRdb's version contains in-frame clones alone and is incomplete. The data hold 70,000 or so clones, with about 85% observed a single time. The sample was CD4+ or CD8+ T cells sorted from blood, taken in a trial of the OX40 agonist ivuxolimab. All receptors derive from an adult with an advanced solid tumor such as melanoma, head and neck, liver or kidney cancer. Both conserved end residues are part of each CDR3. A D gene is named only where the DNA matches it firmly. Not all rows give a size; the values are once, few, many and, for expanded clones, a class.

clone_size	v_call	j_call	d_call	cdr3_nt	cdr3_aa
.	TRBV9	TRBJ1-3	TRBD1	TGTGCCAGCAGCCGGACAGGGGGCGCTGAGGCTGGAAACACCATATATTTT	CASSRTGGAEAGNTIYF
.	TRBV6-6	TRBJ1-1	.	TGTGCCAGCAAAACGCCCAGGGGACGCGCTTTCTTT	CASKTPRGRAFF
few	TRBV11-2	TRBJ2-4	.	TGTGCCAGCAGCCCGAGGTCGGGAGGGACAGGAGGGGACATTCAGTACTTC	CASSPRSGGTGGDIQYF
.	TRBV11-3	TRBJ2-1	.	TGTGCCAGCAGCTTAGATTGGAGCCCGTACTCGGAGGATGAGCAGTTCTTC	CASSLDWSPYSEDEQFF
.	TRBV18	TRBJ2-2	TRBD2	TGTGCCAGCTCACTTTCGACTAGCGGGAGAGCCGGGGAGCTGTTTTTT	CASSLSTSGRAGELFF
.	TRBV7-2	TRBJ2-7	TRBD2	TGTGCCAGCAGCTCAATCTTAGCGGGAGGCCGATCCTACGAGCAGTACTTC	CASSSILAGGRSYEQYF
.	TRBV25-1	TRBJ1-1	.	TGTGCCAGCAGTGACTTACAAGGTCCTCGTGCTGAAGCTTTCTTT	CASSDLQGPRAEAFF
.	TRBV10-3	TRBJ2-2	.	TGTGCCATCAGTGACGATGGGCAGGGGTGGACCGGGGAGCTGTTTTTT	CAISDDGQGWTGELFF
once	TRBV6-1	TRBJ1-6	.	TGTGCCAGCAGTGAAGCAGGCGGCTCACCCCTCCACTTT	CASSEAGGSPLHF
.	TRBV11-2	TRBJ2-1	.	TGTGCCAGCAGCTTATTGAGGACGAGACAGCCCTACAATGAGCAGTTCTTC	CASSLLRTRQPYNEQFF
.	TRBV1	TRBJ2-1	.	TGCACCAGCAGCCAAGGGGAACCGGTCGCCAATGAGCAGTTCTTC	CTSSQGEPVANEQFF
.	TRBV7-9	TRBJ2-1	.	TGTGCCAGCAGCTTCCACCCCCGCAAAAATGAGCAGTTCTTC	CASSFHPRKNEQFF
once	TRBV6-1	TRBJ1-2	TRBD1	TGTGCCAGCAGTGAAGCGCGAACAGGGGATGGCTACACCTTC	CASSEARTGDGYTF
once	TRBV11-3	TRBJ2-5	.	TGTGCCAGCAGCTTAGATCTAAGAGGGACCCAGTACTTC	CASSLDLRGTQYF
.	TRBV7-9	TRBJ1-1	TRBD1	TGTGCCAGCAGCCCAGTGTTAGGGGGCCGCACTGAAGCTTTCTTT	CASSPVLGGRTEAFF
.	TRBV7-9	TRBJ2-7	TRBD1	TGTGCCAGCAGCTCACGGAGGACAGGGGGTTACGAGCAGTACTTC	CASSSRRTGGYEQYF
.	TRBV5-1	TRBJ1-1	.	TGCGCCAGCAGCTTGGGGGACATAAACACTGAAGCTTTCTTT	CASSLGDINTEAFF
.	TRBV4-1	TRBJ2-3	.	TGCGCCAGCAGCCAAGGGGCGGGCACAGATACGCAGTATTTT	CASSQGAGTDTQYF
.	TRBV5-1	TRBJ1-4	.	TGCGCCAGCAGCCCATATGACAGGACCTCAGCTAATGAAAAACTGTTTTTT	CASSPYDRTSANEKLFF
.	TRBV7-2	TRBJ1-4	.	TGTGCCAGCAGCTTAGCACGGCAGGGGATAGCAACTAATGAAAAACTGTTTTTT	CASSLARQGIATNEKLFF
once	TRBV15	TRBJ2-5	TRBD1	TGTGCCACCAGCAGCCTAATACAGGGGGGACAAGAGACCCAGTACTTC	CATSSLIQGGQETQYF
once	TRBV19	TRBJ2-2	TRBD1	TGTGCCAGTAGTATACGACAGGGGTACACCGGGGAGCTGTTTTTT	CASSIRQGYTGELFF
.	TRBV6-6	TRBJ1-3	.	TGTGCCAGCAGTTACCCGTACAGGGCCCCCGCGGAGATATATTTT	CASSYPYRAPAEIYF
.	TRBV4-3	TRBJ1-6	TRBD1	TGCGCCAGCAGCCGAGACGCAGGGGGCTATAATTCACCCCTCCACTTT	CASSRDAGGYNSPLHF
.	TRBV5-1	TRBJ2-4	TRBD1	TGCGCCAGCAGCCAACGACAGGGGGAGGACATTCAGTACTTC	CASSQRQGEDIQYF
few	TRBV9	TRBJ2-1	.	TGTGCCAGCAGCTCCCGTTGGGAGTACAATGAGCAGTTCTTC	CASSSRWEYNEQFF
.	TRBV6-5	TRBJ1-6	.	TGTGCCAGCAGTTACCAGGGTGAGACCCATTCACCCCTCCACTTT	CASSYQGETHSPLHF
.	TRBV6-1	TRBJ2-1	.	TGTGCCAGCAAGGTGCAGGGTTACAATGAGCAGTTCTTC	CASKVQGYNEQFF
.	TRBV5-1	TRBJ1-1	.	TGCGCCAGCAGCCAGGACAGCCTAAGGACTGAAGCTTTCTTT	CASSQDSLRTEAFF
.	TRBV15	TRBJ2-6	.	TGTGCCACCAGCAGAGTAGATACTGGGGCCAACGTCCTGACTTTC	CATSRVDTGANVLTF
.	TRBV7-2	TRBJ2-3	.	TGTGCCAGCAGCTTAAGAGTCTTATCCCCCCCCACCAGCACAGATACGCAGTATTTT	CASSLRVLSPPTSTDTQYF
.	TRBV7-8	TRBJ2-3	TRBD1	TGTGCCAGCAGCCCGGGACAGGGGGCCTTAGATACGCAGTATTTT	CASSPGQGALDTQYF
.	TRBV28	TRBJ1-1	.	TGTGCCAGCAGTTTAGTGGGGACACAGAACACTGAAGCTTTCTTT	CASSLVGTQNTEAFF
.	TRBV6-1	TRBJ1-5	TRBD1	TGTGCCAGCAGTGAAGGGATGGGACAGGGGAATCAGCCCCAGCATTTT	CASSEGMGQGNQPQHF
.	TRBV5-1	TRBJ2-7	TRBD2	TGCGCCAGCAGCTTGGCACCGACTAGCGGGAGAGGCGAGCAGTACTTC	CASSLAPTSGRGEQYF
.	TRBV19	TRBJ2-1	TRBD2	TGTGCCAGTAGTTGGCCCCTGGCTAGCGGGAGCAATGAGCAGTTCTTC	CASSWPLASGSNEQFF
.	TRBV18	TRBJ2-5	.	TGTGCCAGCTCACCATCAGGGAAGCATGAGACCCAGTACTTC	CASSPSGKHETQYF
.	TRBV7-2	TRBJ2-7	TRBD2	TGTGCCAGCAGCCTAGGGGCGGGAGGGACCTACGAGCAGTACTTC	CASSLGAGGTYEQYF
.	TRBV10-1	TRBJ2-7	.	TGCGCCAGCAGTGATGGGAGAACGACGGGGGAGCAGTACTTC	CASSDGRTTGEQYF
.	TRBV6-6	TRBJ2-5	TRBD1	TGTGCCAGCAGTTTCACCGGGACAGGGGAACAAGAGACCCAGTACTTC	CASSFTGTGEQETQYF
.	TRBV9	TRBJ2-1	TRBD1	TGTGCCAGCAGCGTAGCTCTGTCCGGACAGGGATTGAATGAGCAGTTCTTC	CASSVALSGQGLNEQFF